This is a list of T cell receptor beta chains from one sample in a study of T cell repertoires in ileal Crohn's disease. Only in-frame clones appear in the TCRdb table, and some are missing; sequencing was by immunoSEQ multiplex PCR. This table holds some 9,000 clones, around three quarters found once. Sequenced material: ileal tissue. The source is an adult with Crohn's disease. The CDR3 runs from the conserved cysteine through the conserved F or W. D genes are given only for firm matches. Clone sizes are given selectively: once, few, many, or a class where the clone is expanded.

V: TRBV4-1
D: NA
size: NA
J: TRBJ2-1
CDR3: CASSPRDTAEIYNEQFF
DNA: TGCGCCAGCAGCCCAAGAGATACAGCGGAGATATACAATGAGCAGTTCTTC

V: TRBV6-1
D: NA
size: NA
J: TRBJ1-5
CDR3: CASTVFNQPQHF
DNA: TGTGCCAGCACAGTATTCAATCAGCCCCAGCATTTT

V: TRBV11-3
D: NA
size: NA
J: TRBJ1-4
CDR3: CASSHGEIGEKLFF
DNA: TGTGCCAGCAGCCACGGGGAGATAGGTGAAAAACTGTTTTTT

V: TRBV27
D: TRBD1
size: NA
J: TRBJ1-2
CDR3: CASSLSRTGGYTF
DNA: TGTGCCAGCAGTTTAAGCAGGACAGGGGGCTACACCTTC

V: TRBV5-8
D: TRBD1
size: NA
J: TRBJ2-4
CDR3: CASSLRGTGSRCGKNIQYF
DNA: TGTGCCAGCAGCTTAAGGGGGACAGGTTCCCGCTGTGGCAAAAACATTCAGTACTTC

V: TRBV27
D: NA
size: once
J: TRBJ1-2
CDR3: CASSFRVDRFVYGYTF
DNA: TGTGCCAGCAGTTTTAGGGTTGACAGATTCGTCTATGGCTACACCTTC

V: TRBV7-8
D: NA
size: NA
J: TRBJ2-5
CDR3: CASSSIRVKETQYF
DNA: TGTGCCAGCAGCTCGATCCGGGTAAAAGAGACCCAGTACTTC

V: TRBV5-1
D: TRBD1
size: NA
J: TRBJ2-2
CDR3: CASSLVGTGSGELFF
DNA: TGCGCCAGCAGCTTGGTCGGGACAGGGTCCGGGGAGCTGTTTTTT

V: TRBV19
D: NA
size: NA
J: TRBJ1-5
CDR3: CASTGKGYQPQHF
DNA: TGTGCCAGTACGGGGAAGGGTTATCAGCCCCAGCATTTT

V: TRBV30
D: TRBD2
size: NA
J: TRBJ2-5
CDR3: CAWSVRGLAGGGTQYF
DNA: TGTGCCTGGAGTGTAAGAGGGCTAGCGGGAGGTGGGACCCAGTACTTC

V: TRBV5-1
D: NA
size: NA
J: TRBJ1-4
CDR3: CASSSQVSNEKLFF
DNA: TGCGCCAGCAGCTCTCAGGTGTCTAATGAAAAACTGTTTTTT

V: TRBV5-1
D: NA
size: NA
J: TRBJ2-5
CDR3: CASSLEGARRETQYF
DNA: TGCGCCAGCAGCTTGGAGGGAGCCCGGAGGGAGACCCAGTACTTC

V: TRBV5-6
D: TRBD1
size: NA
J: TRBJ1-2
CDR3: CAGKMRTGGIRDGYTF
DNA: TGTGCCGGGAAAATGAGGACAGGGGGCATTCGAGATGGCTACACCTTC

V: TRBV5-6
D: TRBD1
size: NA
J: TRBJ2-7
CDR3: CASSLPGQGNYEQYF
DNA: TGTGCCAGCAGCTTGCCAGGACAGGGCAACTACGAGCAGTACTTC

V: TRBV5-1
D: NA
size: NA
J: TRBJ2-5
CDR3: CASSLEPSVKETQYF
DNA: TGCGCCAGCAGCTTGGAGCCTAGCGTAAAAGAGACCCAGTACTTC

V: TRBV7-3
D: NA
size: NA
J: TRBJ2-3
CDR3: CASSLNSGRSEDTQYF
DNA: TGTGCCAGCAGCTTAAACTCAGGGCGGTCTGAAGATACGCAGTATTTT

V: TRBV28
D: NA
size: NA
J: TRBJ1-2
CDR3: CASSLWVGASNYGYTF
DNA: TGTGCCAGCAGTTTATGGGTAGGGGCCTCCAACTATGGCTACACCTTC

V: TRBV18
D: NA
size: NA
J: TRBJ2-6
CDR3: CASSPGSGANVLTF
DNA: TGTGCCAGCTCACCCGGCTCTGGGGCCAACGTCCTGACTTTC

V: TRBV5-5
D: NA
size: NA
J: TRBJ1-2
CDR3: CASSSQDYGYTF
DNA: TGTGCCAGCAGTAGTCAGGACTATGGCTACACCTTC

V: TRBV9
D: TRBD1
size: NA
J: TRBJ2-7
CDR3: CASSVGQGAYEQYF
DNA: TGTGCCAGCAGCGTAGGGCAGGGGGCCTACGAGCAGTACTTC

V: TRBV30
D: NA
size: once
J: TRBJ1-1
CDR3: CAWSVQGRNTEAFF
DNA: TGTGCCTGGAGTGTACAGGGCAGGAACACTGAAGCTTTCTTT

V: TRBV7-9
D: TRBD2
size: NA
J: TRBJ2-7
CDR3: CASSSSGTRNF
DNA: TGTGCCAGCAGCTCATCCGGGACTAGGAACTTC

V: TRBV27
D: NA
size: NA
J: TRBJ2-3
CDR3: CASSLLGSRDTQYF
DNA: TGTGCCAGCAGTTTATTGGGTAGCCGGGATACGCAGTATTTT

V: TRBV5-1
D: NA
size: NA
J: TRBJ2-7
CDR3: CASSLGGPRDYEQYF
DNA: TGCGCCAGCAGCTTGGGTGGGCCTAGGGACTACGAGCAGTACTTC

V: TRBV15
D: TRBD2
size: NA
J: TRBJ2-7
CDR3: CATSRYRSGSSYEQYF
DNA: TGTGCCACCAGCAGATACCGTAGCGGGAGCTCCTACGAGCAGTACTTC

V: TRBV7-3
D: NA
size: NA
J: TRBJ2-7
CDR3: CASSLMGEGPYEQYF
DNA: TGTGCCAGCAGCTTAATGGGAGAGGGTCCCTACGAGCAGTACTTC

V: TRBV6-1
D: NA
size: NA
J: TRBJ2-2
CDR3: CASKQDPNTGELFF
DNA: TGTGCCAGCAAACAGGACCCGAACACCGGGGAGCTGTTTTTT

V: TRBV4-1
D: TRBD1
size: NA
J: TRBJ2-7
CDR3: CASSLPPEGTDPYEQYF
DNA: TGCGCCAGCAGCCTCCCACCCGAAGGGACAGATCCCTACGAGCAGTACTTC

V: TRBV29-1
D: TRBD2
size: NA
J: TRBJ2-1
CDR3: CSVQRTSGYNEQFF
DNA: TGCAGCGTTCAAAGGACTAGCGGCTACAATGAGCAGTTCTTC

V: TRBV2
D: NA
size: NA
J: TRBJ2-2
CDR3: CASSRVGTGELFF
DNA: TGTGCCAGCAGTCGGGTCGGGACCGGGGAGCTGTTTTTT

V: TRBV5-1
D: TRBD1
size: NA
J: TRBJ2-7
CDR3: CASSLVDREDEQYF
DNA: TGCGCCAGCAGCTTGGTGGACAGGGAGGACGAGCAGTACTTC

V: TRBV9
D: TRBD2
size: NA
J: TRBJ2-3
CDR3: CASSTGTSGRRADTQYF
DNA: TGTGCCAGCAGCACAGGGACTAGCGGGAGGCGCGCAGATACGCAGTATTTT

V: TRBV11-2
D: NA
size: NA
J: TRBJ2-7
CDR3: CASSLNRYEQYF
DNA: TGTGCCAGCAGCCTAAACAGGTACGAGCAGTACTTC

V: TRBV5-8
D: NA
size: few
J: TRBJ1-4
CDR3: CASSLVGAGEKLFF
DNA: TGTGCCAGCAGCTTGGTGGGGGCGGGTGAAAAACTGTTTTTT

V: TRBV9
D: TRBD2
size: NA
J: TRBJ2-7
CDR3: CASSVLGLAREQYF
DNA: TGTGCCAGCAGCGTTTTGGGACTAGCTCGAGAGCAGTACTTC

V: TRBV6-5
D: TRBD2
size: NA
J: TRBJ2-1
CDR3: CASSRTAGGPNEQFF
DNA: TGTGCCAGCAGCCGTACTGCGGGAGGGCCCAATGAGCAGTTCTTC

V: TRBV2
D: TRBD2
size: NA
J: TRBJ2-7
CDR3: CASREGLAGVYEQYF
DNA: TGTGCCAGCAGAGAGGGACTAGCGGGAGTCTACGAGCAGTACTTC

V: TRBV5-1
D: NA
size: NA
J: TRBJ2-1
CDR3: CASSLGGASYNEQFF
DNA: TGCGCCAGCAGCTTGGGTGGAGCGTCCTACAATGAGCAGTTCTTC

V: TRBV5-1
D: TRBD2
size: once
J: TRBJ2-3
CDR3: CASSFKRLAGGGTDTQYF
DNA: TGCGCCAGCAGCTTCAAGAGACTAGCGGGGGGGGGTACAGATACGCAGTATTTT

V: TRBV29-1
D: TRBD1
size: once
J: TRBJ1-1
CDR3: CSVELDRAGNYKWGSTEAFF
DNA: TGCAGCGTTGAACTCGACAGGGCGGGCAATTACAAGTGGGGATCTACTGAAGCTTTCTTT

V: TRBV30
D: NA
size: once
J: TRBJ2-5
CDR3: CAWGPSAQETQYF
DNA: TGTGCCTGGGGACCTAGCGCCCAAGAGACCCAGTACTTC

V: TRBV27
D: TRBD1
size: NA
J: TRBJ1-5
CDR3: CASSLGYQGAQPQHF
DNA: TGTGCCAGCAGTTTGGGGTACCAGGGGGCTCAGCCCCAGCATTTT

V: TRBV18
D: NA
size: NA
J: TRBJ2-7
CDR3: CASSPEGGWNEQYF
DNA: TGTGCCAGCTCACCCGAGGGGGGGTGGAACGAGCAGTACTTC

V: TRBV7-8
D: NA
size: NA
J: TRBJ2-2
CDR3: CASRQGQPPGELFF
DNA: TGTGCCAGCAGACAAGGACAGCCCCCTGGGGAGCTGTTTTTT

V: TRBV7-8
D: TRBD1
size: NA
J: TRBJ1-2
CDR3: CASSPGDRGRSNYGYTF
DNA: TGTGCCAGCAGCCCGGGGGACAGGGGGCGATCTAACTATGGCTACACCTTC